This is a list of T cell receptor beta chains from one sample in a study of cytomegalovirus exposure and HLA in healthy donors. Repertoires were generated with immunoSEQ multiplex PCR, while TCRdb's copy carries only in-frame clones and drops some. Of roughly 110,000 clones listed, roughly 73% were seen once; the top ten hold approximately 0.9%. Sequencing used PBMCs. The source of these receptors is a woman in her 30s in good health and CMV-seronegative. The CDR3 runs from the conserved cysteine through the conserved F or W. D genes are given only for firm matches. A clone size is listed for some rows: how often the clone was seen (once, few, many), or a class if it is expanded.

V gene: TRBV7-2
D gene: -
CDR3 length: 15
J gene: TRBJ2-2
clone size: -
CDR3 protein: CASSLDGGYTGELFF
CDR3 DNA: TGTGCCAGCAGCTTAGACGGCGGATACACCGGGGAGCTGTTTTTT

V gene: TRBV29-1
D gene: TRBD2
CDR3 length: 13
J gene: TRBJ2-1
clone size: -
CDR3 protein: CSGLAGGVNEQFF
CDR3 DNA: TGCAGCGGGCTAGCGGGAGGGGTCAATGAGCAGTTCTTC

V gene: TRBV5-1
D gene: TRBD1
CDR3 length: 15
J gene: TRBJ1-4
clone size: -
CDR3 protein: CASSSVGQADGKLFF
CDR3 DNA: TGCGCCAGCAGCTCCGTCGGACAGGCCGACGGAAAACTGTTTTTT

V gene: TRBV27
D gene: -
CDR3 length: 12
J gene: TRBJ2-1
clone size: once
CDR3 protein: CASSQSGYEQFF
CDR3 DNA: TGTGCCAGCAGTCAGTCTGGCTATGAGCAGTTCTTC

V gene: TRBV11-2
D gene: TRBD2
CDR3 length: 14
J gene: TRBJ2-1
clone size: -
CDR3 protein: CASSQGTSYNEQFF
CDR3 DNA: TGTGCCAGCAGCCAGGGGACTAGTTACAATGAGCAGTTCTTC

V gene: TRBV27
D gene: TRBD2
CDR3 length: 18
J gene: TRBJ2-3
clone size: once
CDR3 protein: CASSLLLAGGRGTDTQYF
CDR3 DNA: TGTGCCAGCAGTTTATTACTAGCGGGGGGCCGGGGCACAGATACGCAGTATTTT

V gene: TRBV5-6
D gene: -
CDR3 length: 12
J gene: TRBJ1-1
clone size: few
CDR3 protein: CASSLDGNRAFF
CDR3 DNA: TGTGCCAGCAGCTTGGACGGTAACCGAGCTTTCTTT

V gene: TRBV30
D gene: -
CDR3 length: 12
J gene: TRBJ1-2
clone size: -
CDR3 protein: CAYSQRNYGYTF
CDR3 DNA: TGTGCCTACTCACAGAGAAACTATGGCTACACCTTC

V gene: TRBV7-2
D gene: -
CDR3 length: 12
J gene: TRBJ2-7
clone size: -
CDR3 protein: CASSPSFYEQYF
CDR3 DNA: TGTGCCAGCAGCCCTTCCTTCTACGAGCAGTACTTC

V gene: TRBV2
D gene: -
CDR3 length: 16
J gene: TRBJ1-6
clone size: once
CDR3 protein: CASIPDRSSYNSPLHF
CDR3 DNA: TGTGCCAGCATCCCCGACAGGAGCTCCTATAATTCACCCCTCCACTTT

V gene: TRBV27
D gene: -
CDR3 length: 16
J gene: TRBJ2-2
clone size: -
CDR3 protein: CASSLMAGANTGELFF
CDR3 DNA: TGTGCCAGCAGTTTAATGGCAGGCGCGAACACCGGGGAGCTGTTTTTT

V gene: TRBV7-8
D gene: -
CDR3 length: 16
J gene: TRBJ1-5
clone size: -
CDR3 protein: CASSLIQGDSNQPQHF
CDR3 DNA: TGTGCCAGCAGCTTAATCCAGGGTGATAGCAATCAGCCCCAGCATTTT

V gene: TRBV19
D gene: -
CDR3 length: 13
J gene: TRBJ1-5
clone size: few
CDR3 protein: CASSERVNQPQHF
CDR3 DNA: TGTGCCAGTAGTGAGAGGGTTAATCAGCCCCAGCATTTT

V gene: TRBV5-1
D gene: -
CDR3 length: 15
J gene: TRBJ1-4
clone size: few
CDR3 protein: CASSLDARLNEKLFF
CDR3 DNA: TGCGCCAGCAGCTTGGATGCCAGGCTTAATGAAAAACTGTTTTTT

V gene: TRBV2
D gene: TRBD1
CDR3 length: 13
J gene: TRBJ2-7
clone size: -
CDR3 protein: CASSGDSLSQQYF
CDR3 DNA: TGTGCCAGCAGTGGGGACAGCCTCTCCCAGCAGTACTTC

V gene: TRBV7-3
D gene: TRBD2
CDR3 length: 15
J gene: TRBJ2-3
clone size: -
CDR3 protein: CASSLTAGRTDTQYF
CDR3 DNA: TGTGCCAGCAGCTTAACAGCGGGACGCACAGATACGCAGTATTTT

V gene: TRBV9
D gene: TRBD1
CDR3 length: 15
J gene: TRBJ1-4
clone size: -
CDR3 protein: CASSVGDSRAEKLFF
CDR3 DNA: TGTGCCAGCAGCGTAGGGGACAGCCGCGCGGAAAAACTGTTTTTT

V gene: TRBV27
D gene: TRBD1
CDR3 length: 14
J gene: TRBJ1-5
clone size: -
CDR3 protein: CASSHDRERQPQHF
CDR3 DNA: TGTGCCAGCAGTCACGACAGGGAGAGGCAGCCCCAGCATTTT

V gene: TRBV30
D gene: -
CDR3 length: 13
J gene: TRBJ1-5
clone size: few
CDR3 protein: CAWSAGGGQPQHF
CDR3 DNA: TGTGCCTGGAGTGCGGGGGGCGGACAGCCCCAGCATTTT

V gene: TRBV11-3
D gene: -
CDR3 length: 17
J gene: TRBJ1-1
clone size: -
CDR3 protein: CASSLDKATGKNTEAFF
CDR3 DNA: TGTGCCAGCAGCTTAGATAAGGCCACCGGGAAGAACACTGAAGCTTTCTTT

V gene: TRBV6-1
D gene: TRBD1
CDR3 length: 15
J gene: TRBJ1-1
clone size: -
CDR3 protein: CASSERQGWNTEAFF
CDR3 DNA: TGTGCCAGCAGTGAACGACAGGGTTGGAACACTGAAGCTTTCTTT

V gene: TRBV2
D gene: -
CDR3 length: 14
J gene: TRBJ1-1
clone size: -
CDR3 protein: CASEYQAPETEAFF
CDR3 DNA: TGTGCCAGCGAGTATCAAGCCCCTGAGACTGAAGCTTTCTTT

V gene: TRBV5-1
D gene: -
CDR3 length: 15
J gene: TRBJ2-2
clone size: -
CDR3 protein: CASSYATGEAGELFF
CDR3 DNA: TGCGCCAGCAGCTACGCCACAGGGGAGGCCGGGGAGCTGTTTTTT

V gene: TRBV29-1
D gene: TRBD2
CDR3 length: 16
J gene: TRBJ2-6
clone size: -
CDR3 protein: CSVGTGGSSGANVLTF
CDR3 DNA: TGCAGCGTTGGGACGGGGGGAAGCTCTGGGGCCAACGTCCTGACTTTC

V gene: TRBV9
D gene: TRBD1
CDR3 length: 16
J gene: TRBJ1-1
clone size: -
CDR3 protein: CASSPSLGQGNTEAFF
CDR3 DNA: TGTGCCAGCAGCCCTAGCCTGGGACAGGGGAACACTGAAGCTTTCTTT

V gene: TRBV6-5
D gene: -
CDR3 length: 15
J gene: TRBJ2-2
clone size: -
CDR3 protein: CASSYPDSPPGELFF
CDR3 DNA: TGTGCCAGCAGTTACCCGGACTCACCTCCGGGGGAGCTGTTTTTT

V gene: TRBV6-8
D gene: TRBD2
CDR3 length: 14
J gene: TRBJ2-1
clone size: -
CDR3 protein: CASSLSGDYNEQFF
CDR3 DNA: TGTGCCAGCAGTCTAAGCGGGGATTACAATGAGCAGTTCTTC

V gene: TRBV6-5
D gene: TRBD1
CDR3 length: 15
J gene: TRBJ2-2
clone size: -
CDR3 protein: CASSFMTGGTGELFF
CDR3 DNA: TGTGCCAGCAGTTTCATGACAGGGGGGACGGGGGAGCTGTTTTTT

V gene: TRBV6-4
D gene: TRBD1
CDR3 length: 13
J gene: TRBJ1-1
clone size: -
CDR3 protein: CASGTAQNTEAFF
CDR3 DNA: TGTGCCAGCGGGACAGCGCAGAACACTGAAGCTTTCTTT

V gene: TRBV10-2
D gene: -
CDR3 length: 15
J gene: TRBJ1-5
clone size: -
CDR3 protein: CASSEFGGVRGPQHF
CDR3 DNA: TGCGCCAGCAGTGAGTTTGGGGGGGTCCGGGGGCCCCAGCATTTT

V gene: TRBV30
D gene: TRBD2
CDR3 length: 16
J gene: TRBJ2-7
clone size: -
CDR3 protein: CAWTRGGGGGSYEQYF
CDR3 DNA: TGTGCCTGGACCCGCGGGGGGGGAGGGGGCTCCTACGAGCAGTACTTC

V gene: TRBV7-3
D gene: -
CDR3 length: 13
J gene: TRBJ1-1
clone size: -
CDR3 protein: CASSPNPGGEAFF
CDR3 DNA: TGTGCCAGCAGCCCAAATCCGGGGGGTGAAGCTTTCTTT

V gene: TRBV12-5
D gene: -
CDR3 length: 14
J gene: TRBJ1-2
clone size: -
CDR3 protein: CASGPLTGSYGYTF
CDR3 DNA: TGTGCTAGTGGCCCCCTGACAGGTTCCTATGGCTACACCTTC

V gene: TRBV7-2
D gene: -
CDR3 length: 12
J gene: TRBJ2-3
clone size: -
CDR3 protein: CASGQYTDTQYF
CDR3 DNA: TGTGCCAGTGGACAGTACACAGATACGCAGTATTTT

V gene: TRBV27
D gene: -
CDR3 length: 14
J gene: TRBJ1-1
clone size: -
CDR3 protein: CASSLSWGATEAFF
CDR3 DNA: TGTGCCAGCAGTTTATCCTGGGGAGCCACTGAAGCTTTCTTT

V gene: TRBV30
D gene: TRBD1
CDR3 length: 11
J gene: TRBJ1-1
clone size: few
CDR3 protein: CAWNRGTEAFF
CDR3 DNA: TGTGCCTGGAACAGGGGCACTGAAGCTTTCTTT

V gene: TRBV29-1
D gene: TRBD2
CDR3 length: 13
J gene: TRBJ2-7
clone size: few
CDR3 protein: CSVAASGEYEQYF
CDR3 DNA: TGCAGCGTTGCGGCTAGCGGCGAGTACGAGCAGTACTTC

V gene: TRBV30
D gene: -
CDR3 length: 13
J gene: TRBJ2-5
clone size: -
CDR3 protein: CAWRKLGPETQYF
CDR3 DNA: TGTGCCTGGAGGAAATTGGGGCCAGAGACCCAGTACTTC

V gene: TRBV19
D gene: TRBD1
CDR3 length: 14
J gene: TRBJ1-4
clone size: -
CDR3 protein: CASSSGTGVEKLFF
CDR3 DNA: TGTGCCAGTAGTTCGGGGACAGGGGTAGAAAAACTGTTTTTT

V gene: TRBV19
D gene: TRBD1
CDR3 length: 15
J gene: TRBJ1-5
clone size: -
CDR3 protein: CASSDLQGGNQPQHF
CDR3 DNA: TGTGCCAGTAGTGACTTACAGGGGGGAAATCAGCCCCAGCATTTT

V gene: TRBV5-1
D gene: -
CDR3 length: 15
J gene: TRBJ1-4
clone size: -
CDR3 protein: CASSPEAVLGEKLFF
CDR3 DNA: TGCGCCAGCAGCCCCGAAGCGGTATTAGGTGAAAAACTGTTTTTT